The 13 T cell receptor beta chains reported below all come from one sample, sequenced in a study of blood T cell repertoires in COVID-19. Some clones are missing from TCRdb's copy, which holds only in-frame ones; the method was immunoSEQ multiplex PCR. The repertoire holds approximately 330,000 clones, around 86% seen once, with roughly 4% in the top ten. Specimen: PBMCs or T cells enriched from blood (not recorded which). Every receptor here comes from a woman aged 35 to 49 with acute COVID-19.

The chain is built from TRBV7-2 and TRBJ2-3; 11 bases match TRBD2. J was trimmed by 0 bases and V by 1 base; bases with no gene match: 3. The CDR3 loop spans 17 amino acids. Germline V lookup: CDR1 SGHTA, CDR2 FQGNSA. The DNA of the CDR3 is TGTGCCAGCAGCTTAGGGGGGACTAGCGGAAGCACAGATACGCAGTATTTT. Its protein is CASSLGGTSGSTDTQYF.

This chain's CDR3 is CASSLEGGDEKLFF. CDR3 sequence (DNA): TGTGCCAGCAGTTTAGAAGGGGGGGATGAAAAACTGTTTTTT. The J gene is TRBJ1-4, the V gene TRBV27, with a weak D call TRBD1 (6 bases). The CDR3 is made up of 14 amino acids. Per germline, CDR1 MNHEY and CDR2 SMNVEV (reference sequence). V was shortened by 2 bases and J by 6 bases, with 10 bases between the two germline ends. The full variable domain, in which reference TRBV27 and TRBJ1-4 provide the parts outside the CDR3, is EAQVTQNPRYLITVTGKKLTVTCSQNMNHEYMSWYRQDPGLGLRQIYYSMNVEVTDKGDVPEGYKVSRKEKRNFPLILESPSPNQTSLYFCASSLEGGDEKLFFGSGTQLSVL.

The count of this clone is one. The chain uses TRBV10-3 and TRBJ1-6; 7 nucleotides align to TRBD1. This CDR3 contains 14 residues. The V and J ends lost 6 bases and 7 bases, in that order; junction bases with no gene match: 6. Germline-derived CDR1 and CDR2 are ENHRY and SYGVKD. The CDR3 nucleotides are TGTGCCATCAGGGGGACAGTTCAAAATTCACCCCTCCACTTT. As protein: CAIRGTVQNSPLHF.

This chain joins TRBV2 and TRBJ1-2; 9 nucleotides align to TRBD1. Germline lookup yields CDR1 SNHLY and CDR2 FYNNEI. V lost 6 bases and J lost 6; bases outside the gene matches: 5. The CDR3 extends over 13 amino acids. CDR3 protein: CASSDWTGDGYTF. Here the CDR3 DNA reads TGTGCCAGCAGCGACTGGACAGGGGATGGCTACACCTTC.

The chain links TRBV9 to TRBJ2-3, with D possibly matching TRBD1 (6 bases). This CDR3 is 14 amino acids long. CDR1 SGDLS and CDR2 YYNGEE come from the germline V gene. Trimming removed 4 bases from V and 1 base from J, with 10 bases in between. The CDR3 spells CASSLSGGTDTQYF. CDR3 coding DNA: TGTGCCAGCAGCCTATCAGGGGGCACAGATACGCAGTATTTT.

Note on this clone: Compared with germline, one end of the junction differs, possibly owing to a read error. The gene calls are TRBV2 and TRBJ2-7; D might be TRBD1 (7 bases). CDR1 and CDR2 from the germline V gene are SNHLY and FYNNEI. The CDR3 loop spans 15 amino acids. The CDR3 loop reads CASSEAGQRFYEQYF. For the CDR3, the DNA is TGTGCCAGTAGTGAGGCGGGACAGCGATTCTACGAGCAGTACTTC. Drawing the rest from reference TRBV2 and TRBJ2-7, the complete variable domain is EPEVTQTPSHQVTQMGQEVILRCVPISNHLYFYWYRQILGQKVEFLVSFYNNEISEKSEIFDDQFSVERPDGSNFTLKIRSTKLEDSAMYFCASSEAGQRFYEQYFGPGTRLTVT.

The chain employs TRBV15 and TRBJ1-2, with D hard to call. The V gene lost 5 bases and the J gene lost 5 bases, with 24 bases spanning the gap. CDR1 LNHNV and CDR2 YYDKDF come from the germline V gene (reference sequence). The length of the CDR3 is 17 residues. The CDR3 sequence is CATSPATRLAVNYGYTF. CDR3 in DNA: TGTGCCACCAGCCCGGCGACTCGGCTAGCCGTAAATTATGGCTACACCTTC.

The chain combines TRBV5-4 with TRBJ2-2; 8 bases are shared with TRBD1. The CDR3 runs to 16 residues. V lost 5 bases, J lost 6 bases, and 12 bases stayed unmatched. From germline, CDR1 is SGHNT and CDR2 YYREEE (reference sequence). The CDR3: CASRIGGTGSPGELFF. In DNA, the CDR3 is TGTGCCAGCAGAATAGGAGGGACAGGATCACCCGGGGAGCTGTTTTTT.

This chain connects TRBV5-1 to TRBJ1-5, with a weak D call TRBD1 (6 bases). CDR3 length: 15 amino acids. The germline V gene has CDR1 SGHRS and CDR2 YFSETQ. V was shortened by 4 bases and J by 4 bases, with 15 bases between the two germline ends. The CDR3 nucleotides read TGCGCCAGCAGCCTAAGGGGGGAGGGAAATCAGCCCCAGCATTTT. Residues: CASSLRGEGNQPQHF.

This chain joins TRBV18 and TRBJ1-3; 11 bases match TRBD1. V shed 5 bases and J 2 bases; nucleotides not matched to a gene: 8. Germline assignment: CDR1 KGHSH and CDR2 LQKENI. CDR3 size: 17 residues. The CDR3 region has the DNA TGTGCCAGCTCAACCCTTCCGGGACAGGGGGCTGGAAACACCATATATTTT. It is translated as CASSTLPGQGAGNTIYF.

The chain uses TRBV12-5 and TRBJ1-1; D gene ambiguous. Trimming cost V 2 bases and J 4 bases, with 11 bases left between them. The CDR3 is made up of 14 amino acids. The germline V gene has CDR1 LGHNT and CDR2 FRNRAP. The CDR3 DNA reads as TGTGCTAGTGGTTTGTCCTCCACCGGCACTGAAGCTTTCTTT. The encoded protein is CASGLSSTGTEAFF.

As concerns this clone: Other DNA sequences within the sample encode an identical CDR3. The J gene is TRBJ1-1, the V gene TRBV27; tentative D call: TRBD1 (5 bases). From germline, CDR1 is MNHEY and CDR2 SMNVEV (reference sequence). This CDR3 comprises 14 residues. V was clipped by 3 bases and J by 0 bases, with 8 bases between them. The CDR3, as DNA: TGTGCCAGCAGTTTGGGGGGGATGAACACTGAAGCTTTCTTT. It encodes CASSLGGMNTEAFF.

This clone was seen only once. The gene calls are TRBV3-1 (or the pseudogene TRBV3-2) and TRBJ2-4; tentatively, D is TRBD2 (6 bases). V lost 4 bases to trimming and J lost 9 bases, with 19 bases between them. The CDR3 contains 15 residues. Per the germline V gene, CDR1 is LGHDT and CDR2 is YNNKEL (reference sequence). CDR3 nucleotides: TGTGCCAGCAGCCCCGGGGACTTTTGGTACGGCATTCAGTACTTC. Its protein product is CASSPGDFWYGIQYF.